A selection of T cell receptor beta chains follows, all from one sample in a study of OX40 agonist ivuxolimab in advanced cancers. Clones were sequenced by immunoSEQ multiplex PCR, and TCRdb holds only the in-frame ones, with some missing. The table has tens of thousands of clones, about 83% seen once. The material sequenced was CD4+ or CD8+ T cells sorted from blood, taken in a trial of the OX40 agonist ivuxolimab. Receptors were obtained from an adult with an advanced solid tumor such as melanoma, head and neck, liver or kidney cancer. CDR3s leave out the opening cysteine and the closing phenylalanine or tryptophan.

V gene | CDR3 protein
TRBV5-4 | ASSVGQNNYGYT
TRBV7-2 | ASSFGRGVYGYT
TRBV2 | ASRGESGQPQH
TRBV7-9 | ASSSTSGGGTDTQY
TRBV9 | ASSVTESTEAF
TRBV7-9 | ASSKGTDNTRVAQY
TRBV19 | ASSSQDYQPQH
TRBV14 | ASSQEHQALGGNEQF
TRBV10-3 | ATGTSGTQGGELF
TRBV5-1 | ASSFIQGNRDTQY
TRBV6-1 | ASGDRVNEQF
TRBV11-1 | ASSPLAGGTDTQY
TRBV5-1 | ASSLLDTNYGYT
TRBV6-1 | ASSLEGVTTGELF
TRBV15 | ATSGGQGDFGRNEKLF
TRBV28 | ASSWDRGWNGYT
TRBV9 | ASSRLTGAGNTIY
TRBV19 | ASSGGQGVQPQH
TRBV7-2 | ASSPVGWSTDTQY
TRBV19 | ASRNTNNYGYT
TRBV27 | ASSFGDRNSPLH
TRBV15 | ATSRVGTGLNEKLF
TRBV5-4 | ASSSQDTQY
TRBV5-1 | ASSYQGGGSDGYT
TRBV28 | ASNAMGGRAGDEQF
TRBV19 | ASSTGAGRRRTEAF
TRBV30 | AWTLGQKEF
TRBV28 | ASRFGQNYGYT
TRBV9 | ASSRTGSTGELF
TRBV27 | AGSPSTGGTDTQY
TRBV19 | ASSYSDSGANVLT
TRBV2 | ASSPQTRTGGTYNEQF
TRBV29-1 | SVRSGGAASYNEQF
TRBV7-6 | ASSLGRTGGYGYT
TRBV28 | ASSWLMDAGGTNQPQH
TRBV7-2 | ASSLQGWSSYEQY
TRBV5-1 | ASSSTFSSGGNTIY
TRBV7-9 | ASSLDTGELF
TRBV4-3 | ASSQGRNQPQH
TRBV9 | ASSAGTRQF
TRBV6-5 | ASTRDTQETQY
TRBV6-6 | ASTWTVMNTEAF
TRBV7-2 | ASSTYDRGDSPLH
TRBV6-5 | ASRNNRITDKGQY
TRBV9 | ASSVSHRDSGELF
TRBV28 | ASSPLGQPQH
TRBV7-2 | ASSFGPGETQY